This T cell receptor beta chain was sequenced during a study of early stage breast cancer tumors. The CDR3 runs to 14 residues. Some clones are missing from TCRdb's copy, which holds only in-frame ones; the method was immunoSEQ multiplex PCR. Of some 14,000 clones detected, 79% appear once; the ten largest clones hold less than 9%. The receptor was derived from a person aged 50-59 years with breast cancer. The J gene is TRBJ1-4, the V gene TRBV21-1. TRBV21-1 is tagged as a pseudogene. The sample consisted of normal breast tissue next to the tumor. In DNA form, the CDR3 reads TGTGCCAGCAGCAAAGTGGACCCGGAGGGATTCCTGTTTTTT. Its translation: CASSKVDPEGFLFF.